Following are 13 T cell receptor beta chains from one sample sequenced in a study of cytomegalovirus exposure and HLA in healthy donors. The PCR ran on 60 Vbeta and 13 Jbeta primers. Clones were read by immunoSEQ multiplex PCR, and TCRdb kept only the in-frame ones, dropping some. The sample includes about 180,000 clones, roughly four fifths of them seen just once. Sequencing used PBMCs. Receptor source: a female donor in good health and CMV-seronegative.

The V gene is TRBV19, the J gene TRBJ2-2, with 10 bases matching TRBD2. The CDR3 has 19 amino acids. V was pared by 3 bases and J by 7 bases, with 17 bases of the junction left unmatched. Per germline, CDR1 LNHDA and CDR2 SQIVND (reference sequence). DNA for the CDR3: TGTGCCAGTAGTATGGCGGCTAGCGGGAGTGCGGGATTGGGCGGGGAGCTGTTTTTT. It translates to CASSMAASGSAGLGGELFF.

This chain links TRBV5-1 with TRBJ1-2, with TRBD1 matching over 8 bases. This CDR3 is 14 amino acids long. Germline CDR1 SGHRS, CDR2 YFSETQ. Trimming took 4 bases from V and 8 from J; bases not matched to a gene: 10. The DNA for the CDR3 is TGCGCCAGCAGCAACTACAGGGGGGGGATAGGCTACACCTTC. It is translated as CASSNYRGGIGYTF.

The chain has TRBV11-2 and TRBJ2-1, with 7 bases that match TRBD2. Germline CDR1 SGHAT, CDR2 FQNNGV. With V trimmed by 4 bases and J by 2 bases, 11 bases remained unmatched. The CDR3 is 17 amino acids. The CDR3 here is CASSSSTSAYAYNEQFF. The CDR3 DNA sequence: TGTGCCAGCAGCTCGAGTACTAGCGCATATGCCTACAATGAGCAGTTCTTC.

This chain connects TRBV5-4 to TRBJ1-1, with D perhaps TRBD1 (5 bases). V dropped 4 bases and J dropped 0 bases, with 13 bases sitting between them. The CDR3 is 15 residues long. Germline V CDR1 and CDR2: SGHNT, YYREEE (reference sequence). CDR3 region: CASSTRQLMNTEAFF. CDR3 nucleotide sequence: TGTGCCAGCAGCACCAGACAGCTAATGAACACTGAAGCTTTCTTT.

The chain joins TRBV28 to TRBJ1-2; weak D call: TRBD1 (6 bases). From germline, CDR1 is MDHEN and CDR2 SYDVKM. The CDR3 is made up of 14 amino acids. The V end lost 6 bases, the J end lost 0 bases, and 11 bases lay between the germline ends. In nucleotides, the CDR3 is TGTGCCAGCAGCGGACAGATAGCTAACTATGGCTACACCTTC. Its protein product is CASSGQIANYGYTF.

This rearrangement joins TRBV10-1 to TRBJ2-7; D unresolved. The CDR3 contains 12 residues. Germline V gene data show CDR1 as WNHNN and CDR2 as SYGVQD (reference sequence). V lost 3 bases, J lost 1 base, and 4 bases lay in between. DNA for the CDR3: TGCGCCAGCAGTGACCTGTCCTACGAGCAGTACTTC. This gives the protein CASSDLSYEQYF.

The chain couples TRBV6-5 to TRBJ1-3; D unresolved. The CDR3 is 16 amino acids. Germline V lookup: CDR1 MNHEY, CDR2 SVGAGI. Trimming shortened V by 4 bases and J by 0 bases, and 13 bases separated the two germline ends. CDR3 protein: CASSSQRVLSGNTIYF. CDR3 sequence (DNA): TGTGCCAGCAGTTCCCAGCGGGTCCTCTCTGGAAACACCATATATTTT.

In the case of this clone: The junction differs from germline at one of its ends, possibly a read error. The chain couples TRBV7-7 to TRBJ1-4; no firm D call. Germline values: CDR1 SSHAT, CDR2 FNYEAQ (reference sequence). The CDR3 covers 15 residues. CDR3 in amino acids: CASSLVRCSVVSPFF. CDR3 DNA: TGTGCTAGCAGCTTAGTGCGGTGTTCGGTGGTTAGTCCGTTTTTT.

This clone turned up a few times. V is TRBV19 and J is TRBJ1-2; 9 bases are shared with TRBD1. Trimming at V came to 3 bases and at J to 4 bases, leaving 6 bases not matched to a gene. The germline CDR1 and CDR2 sequences are LNHDA and SQIVND (reference sequence). The CDR3 is 15 amino acids. In nucleotides, the CDR3 is TGTGCCAGTAGTATCCAAGGGACAGGGACCTATGGCTACACCTTC. Protein product: CASSIQGTGTYGYTF.

This clone appeared a single time. V gene TRBV11-2 combines with J gene TRBJ2-2, with a possible D match to TRBD1 (5 bases). The length of the CDR3 is 18 residues. CDR1 is SGHAT and CDR2 is FQNNGV in the germline V gene. V lost 5 bases and J lost 0, with 19 bases in between. The CDR3 here is CASSPKQWGGTNTGELFF. CDR3 coding DNA: TGTGCCAGCAGCCCAAAGCAGTGGGGCGGAACGAACACCGGGGAGCTGTTTTTT.

This chain connects TRBV13 to TRBJ2-2, with TRBD2 matching 13 bases. Looked up from germline, CDR1 is PRHDT and CDR2 is FYEKMQ (reference sequence). The length of the CDR3 is 18 residues. With 5 bases clipped from V and 7 bases from J, the junction kept 13 bases outside the gene matches. This chain's CDR3 is CASSRGLAGASEGGELFF. CDR3 coding DNA: TGTGCCAGCAGCCGAGGACTAGCGGGGGCCTCCGAGGGCGGGGAGCTGTTTTTT.

The chain joins TRBV4-3 to TRBJ1-1; D ambiguous. Trimming shortened V by 0 bases and J by 1 base, and 12 bases separated the two germline ends. Germline V gene data show CDR1 as LGHNA and CDR2 as YSLEER. The CDR3 loop spans 16 amino acids. The CDR3 protein is CASSQETFDRNTEAFF. The CDR3 bases are TGCGCCAGCAGCCAAGAGACATTCGATCGGAACACTGAAGCTTTCTTT.

V and J are TRBV9 and TRBJ1-4; D remains unclear. The germline gives CDR1 SGDLS, CDR2 YYNGEE. The V end was cut by 3 bases, the J end by 0 bases, with 9 bases between. The CDR3 sequence is 15 residues long. The CDR3 sequence: CASSAAPATNEKLFF. CDR3 DNA: TGTGCCAGCAGCGCCGCACCAGCAACTAATGAAAAACTGTTTTTT. Full variable domain (rest looked up from reference TRBV9 and TRBJ1-4): DSGVTQTPKHLITATGQRVTLRCSPRSGDLSVYWYQQSLDQGLQFLIQYYNGEERAKGNILERFSAQQFPDLHSELNLSSLELGDSALYFCASSAAPATNEKLFFGSGTQLSVL.